Listed below are T cell receptor beta chains from one sample, sequenced in a study of CD8 T cells in ankylosing spondylitis. A single record per CDR3 protein comes from TCRdb applying MiXCR to the 5' RACE reads. The sample has 200,000 to 250,000 distinct CDR3 sequences; 6% to 8% are singletons. Sequencing was carried out using blood, either unsorted or a sorted T cell fraction (not recorded which). These receptors came from a male donor with ankylosing spondylitis. The CDR3 runs from the conserved cysteine through the conserved F or W. Each record gives: clone size, V gene, D gene, J gene, CDR3 DNA, CDR3 protein. The D gene is left open where the match is weak. Rows give clone size only sometimes, using once, few, many, or a class for an expanded clone.

abundance: -; v_gene: TRBV20-1; d_gene: -; j_gene: TRBJ2-7; CDR3nt: TGCAGTGCTAGACTAGCTTCTACTTACGAGCAGTACTTC; CDR3aa: CSARLASTYEQYF
abundance: few; v_gene: TRBV6-1; d_gene: -; j_gene: TRBJ1-2; CDR3nt: TGTGCCAGCAGTGAAACCGACGGCTATGGCTACACCTTC; CDR3aa: CASSETDGYGYTF
abundance: many; v_gene: TRBV11-1; d_gene: -; j_gene: TRBJ1-1; CDR3nt: TGTGCCAGCAGCTTAGTTCAAGGGTTAAGGCCTTCTGGGTTAACTGAAGCTTTCTTT; CDR3aa: CASSLVQGLRPSGLTEAFF
abundance: many; v_gene: TRBV27; d_gene: -; j_gene: TRBJ1-6; CDR3nt: TGTGCCAGCAGTACCCTCGGGACCGAGGATTCACCCCTCCACTTT; CDR3aa: CASSTLGTEDSPLHF
abundance: many; v_gene: TRBV5-1; d_gene: -; j_gene: TRBJ2-1; CDR3nt: TGCGCCAGCAGCTTGGTACCGGAGGGGTCCGGCAATGAGCAGTTCTTC; CDR3aa: CASSLVPEGSGNEQFF
abundance: many; v_gene: TRBV12-3/TRBV12-4; d_gene: TRBD2; j_gene: TRBJ2-1; CDR3nt: TGTGCCAGCAGTTTAATCCCCGGGACTAGCGGGCCCAACGGGGACAATGAGCAGTTCTTC; CDR3aa: CASSLIPGTSGPNGDNEQFF
abundance: few; v_gene: TRBV28; d_gene: -; j_gene: TRBJ2-1; CDR3nt: TGTGCCAGCAGCCTGAAGGGACTTTCGAGCTCCTACAATGAGCAGTTCTTC; CDR3aa: CASSLKGLSSSYNEQFF
abundance: many; v_gene: TRBV4-1; d_gene: -; j_gene: TRBJ2-7; CDR3nt: TGCGCCAGCAGCCGGATGAGGATTTCGTCCTACGAGCAGTACTTC; CDR3aa: CASSRMRISSYEQYF
abundance: many; v_gene: TRBV7-9; d_gene: -; j_gene: TRBJ2-7; CDR3nt: TGTGCCAGCAGCCCCGCCAGCGGTCTCTACGAGCAGTACTTC; CDR3aa: CASSPASGLYEQYF
abundance: many; v_gene: TRBV12-3/TRBV12-4; d_gene: -; j_gene: TRBJ1-1; CDR3nt: TGTGCCTCCGGGCCAATGAACACTGAAGCTTTCTTT; CDR3aa: CASGPMNTEAFF
abundance: few; v_gene: TRBV6-4; d_gene: -; j_gene: TRBJ1-1; CDR3nt: TGTGCCAGCAGAAATACAGAGTTTGAAGCTTTCTTT; CDR3aa: CASRNTEFEAFF
abundance: -; v_gene: TRBV11-1; d_gene: -; j_gene: TRBJ2-5; CDR3nt: TGTGCCAGCAGCTTCCGGAGTACGCATGCTCAAGAGACCCAGTACTTC; CDR3aa: CASSFRSTHAQETQYF
abundance: many; v_gene: TRBV24-1; d_gene: -; j_gene: TRBJ2-7; CDR3nt: TGTGCCACCAGTGAGCGGAGTAGACAGTCCGAGCAGTACTTC; CDR3aa: CATSERSRQSEQYF
abundance: many; v_gene: TRBV4-3; d_gene: -; j_gene: TRBJ1-2; CDR3nt: TGCGCCAGCAGCCAAGATCGTTTTGGGACCTACACCTTC; CDR3aa: CASSQDRFGTYTF
abundance: many; v_gene: TRBV7-8; d_gene: -; j_gene: TRBJ1-3; CDR3nt: TGTGCCAGCAGCTCATCAACCGGGTGGACGGACTCTGGAAACACCATATATTTT; CDR3aa: CASSSSTGWTDSGNTIYF
abundance: few; v_gene: TRBV7-9; d_gene: TRBD2; j_gene: TRBJ2-7; CDR3nt: TGTGCCAGCAGCTCGACTAGCGGGATATACGAGCAGTACTTC; CDR3aa: CASSSTSGIYEQYF
abundance: once; v_gene: TRBV7-9; d_gene: -; j_gene: TRBJ1-4; CDR3nt: TGTGCCAGCAGCTCCGGCAGATTTGGGGAAAAACTGTTTTTT; CDR3aa: CASSSGRFGEKLFF
abundance: few; v_gene: TRBV27; d_gene: -; j_gene: TRBJ2-2; CDR3nt: TGTGCCAGCAGCTGGGGAGCGGAGCTGTTTTTT; CDR3aa: CASSWGAELFF
abundance: few; v_gene: TRBV5-1; d_gene: TRBD1; j_gene: TRBJ2-1; CDR3nt: TGCGCCAGCAGCCTGACAGGGTTGTTTTACAATGAGCAGTTCTTC; CDR3aa: CASSLTGLFYNEQFF
abundance: many; v_gene: TRBV27; d_gene: TRBD1; j_gene: TRBJ2-7; CDR3nt: TGTGCCAGCAGTTTACTGACAGGGAACGAGCAGTACTTC; CDR3aa: CASSLLTGNEQYF
abundance: many; v_gene: TRBV12-3/TRBV12-4; d_gene: -; j_gene: TRBJ1-2; CDR3nt: TGTGCCAGCAGTTCCGGTTATGGCTACACCTTC; CDR3aa: CASSSGYGYTF
abundance: -; v_gene: TRBV15; d_gene: -; j_gene: TRBJ2-7; CDR3nt: TGTGCCACCAGCACTGGATCCCGGACACCCTACGAGCAGTACTTC; CDR3aa: CATSTGSRTPYEQYF
abundance: many; v_gene: TRBV28; d_gene: -; j_gene: TRBJ2-3; CDR3nt: TGTGCCAGCAGTTCCGTAGCGTCAGATACGCAGTATTTT; CDR3aa: CASSSVASDTQYF
abundance: many; v_gene: TRBV7-9; d_gene: -; j_gene: TRBJ2-3; CDR3nt: TGTGCCAGCATCCCTCGGGACACCGGAGGGGCGCAGTATTTT; CDR3aa: CASIPRDTGGAQYF
abundance: -; v_gene: TRBV27; d_gene: -; j_gene: TRBJ2-1; CDR3nt: TGTGCCAGCAGTTTTCATTACAGAGCAAATGAGCAGTTCTTC; CDR3aa: CASSFHYRANEQFF
abundance: many; v_gene: TRBV5-1; d_gene: -; j_gene: TRBJ1-1; CDR3nt: TGCGCCAGCAGCAAAGAGTATGAAGCTTTCTTT; CDR3aa: CASSKEYEAFF
abundance: few; v_gene: TRBV2; d_gene: -; j_gene: TRBJ1-5; CDR3nt: TGTGCCAGCAGCGGGCGGGACGGCTTTTATCAGCCCCAGCATTTT; CDR3aa: CASSGRDGFYQPQHF
abundance: few; v_gene: TRBV5-5; d_gene: -; j_gene: TRBJ1-4; CDR3nt: TGTGCCAGCAGCTTTGGGCAGCCTCGGGAAAAACTGTTTTTT; CDR3aa: CASSFGQPREKLFF
abundance: many; v_gene: TRBV12-5; d_gene: -; j_gene: TRBJ1-3; CDR3nt: TGTGCTAGTGGTATTGGAAACACCATATATTTT; CDR3aa: CASGIGNTIYF
abundance: few; v_gene: TRBV7-2; d_gene: -; j_gene: TRBJ2-3; CDR3nt: TGTGCCAGCAGAAACCGCGGGGGCAGAACAGATACGCAGTATTTT; CDR3aa: CASRNRGGRTDTQYF
abundance: many; v_gene: TRBV3-1; d_gene: TRBD2; j_gene: TRBJ2-7; CDR3nt: TGTGCCAGCAGCCAAGTACCCCTACTAGCGGGAGGGCCCTACGAGCAGTACTTC; CDR3aa: CASSQVPLLAGGPYEQYF
abundance: -; v_gene: TRBV27; d_gene: -; j_gene: TRBJ2-1; CDR3nt: TGTGCCAGCAGTTTGACGGGCGCCGGTGAGCAGTTCTTC; CDR3aa: CASSLTGAGEQFF
abundance: many; v_gene: TRBV4-3; d_gene: -; j_gene: TRBJ1-2; CDR3nt: TGCGCCAGCAGCCAAGACGACAGCTATGGCTACACCTTC; CDR3aa: CASSQDDSYGYTF
abundance: many; v_gene: TRBV5-1; d_gene: -; j_gene: TRBJ1-3; CDR3nt: TGCGCCAGCAGCTATGGACTTAGGTCAACCTCTGGAAACACCATATATTTT; CDR3aa: CASSYGLRSTSGNTIYF
abundance: few; v_gene: TRBV5-1; d_gene: -; j_gene: TRBJ2-1; CDR3nt: TGCGCCAGCAGCGGCGGGACAGATAAAAATTACAATGAGCAGTTCTTC; CDR3aa: CASSGGTDKNYNEQFF
abundance: -; v_gene: TRBV4-3; d_gene: -; j_gene: TRBJ2-1; CDR3nt: TGCGCCAGCAGCCAAGGTCGGGGGGCCTGGAACAATGAGCAGTTCTTC; CDR3aa: CASSQGRGAWNNEQFF
abundance: many; v_gene: TRBV29-1; d_gene: -; j_gene: TRBJ1-1; CDR3nt: TGCAGCGTTGAATTTACAGGGCCGGAAGCTTTCTTT; CDR3aa: CSVEFTGPEAFF
abundance: many; v_gene: TRBV24-1; d_gene: TRBD1; j_gene: TRBJ2-7; CDR3nt: TGTGCCACCAGTGGTCAAAACCCGGGACAGGGGTGGAACGAGCAGTACTTC; CDR3aa: CATSGQNPGQGWNEQYF
abundance: few; v_gene: TRBV9; d_gene: TRBD2; j_gene: TRBJ2-5; CDR3nt: TGTGCCAGCAGCACTTGGGCGGGGGGTCAAGGAGAGACCCAGTACTTC; CDR3aa: CASSTWAGGQGETQYF
abundance: few; v_gene: TRBV10-1; d_gene: -; j_gene: TRBJ2-5; CDR3nt: TGCGCCAGCAAAGAGACCCAGTACTTC; CDR3aa: CASKETQYF
abundance: few; v_gene: TRBV9; d_gene: TRBD2; j_gene: TRBJ2-7; CDR3nt: TGTGCCAGCTCTCCCTTGGGGGGAGGGTACGAGCAGTACTTC; CDR3aa: CASSPLGGGYEQYF
abundance: few; v_gene: TRBV20-1; d_gene: TRBD1; j_gene: TRBJ1-1; CDR3nt: TGCAGTGCTAGCGGGGAGTGGAAAAGGGGGCGTCTAACTGAAGCTTTCTTT; CDR3aa: CSASGEWKRGRLTEAFF
abundance: many; v_gene: TRBV12-3/TRBV12-4; d_gene: -; j_gene: TRBJ2-5; CDR3nt: TGTGCCAGCAGTTTATATGTCGCTCAAGAGACCCAGTACTTC; CDR3aa: CASSLYVAQETQYF
abundance: many; v_gene: TRBV5-1; d_gene: TRBD2; j_gene: TRBJ2-1; CDR3nt: TGCGCCAGCAGCCCGATAGGACTAGCGGGAGGGAATGAGCAGTTCTTC; CDR3aa: CASSPIGLAGGNEQFF
abundance: many; v_gene: TRBV7-8; d_gene: -; j_gene: TRBJ1-4; CDR3nt: TGTGCCAGCAGCTTAACATGGGAAAAACTGTTTTTT; CDR3aa: CASSLTWEKLFF
abundance: many; v_gene: TRBV15; d_gene: TRBD2; j_gene: TRBJ2-7; CDR3nt: TGTGCCACCAGAGCCGAGGGGACTAACCACGAGCAGTACTTC; CDR3aa: CATRAEGTNHEQYF
abundance: -; v_gene: TRBV20-1; d_gene: -; j_gene: TRBJ2-5; CDR3nt: TGCAGTGCTCTGAGGGGGGCGCATCCCCAAGAGACCCAGTACTTC; CDR3aa: CSALRGAHPQETQYF
abundance: many; v_gene: TRBV25-1; d_gene: -; j_gene: TRBJ2-1; CDR3nt: TGTGCCAGCAGTGAATGGGGTAGCTCCTACAATGAGCAGTTCTTC; CDR3aa: CASSEWGSSYNEQFF
abundance: many; v_gene: TRBV25-1; d_gene: TRBD1; j_gene: TRBJ1-6; CDR3nt: TGTGCCAGCAGCGCGGTACAGGGGGGATTGGGGTCACCCCTCCACTTT; CDR3aa: CASSAVQGGLGSPLHF